Listed here are 13 T cell receptor beta chains from one sample, sequenced in a study of blood T cell repertoires in COVID-19 (dated by TCRdb to 2018 to 2020). Library generation was performed with the immunoSEQ multiplex PCR assay. TCRdb stores this immuneACCESS table with in-frame sequences only. Part of the clones is absent; in the studies checked, under half of the shortfall reflects unresolved V genes, and no reason is known for the rest. The sample yields roughly 170,000 clones; roughly 85% were counted once. Jointly, the top ten make up about 28% of the sample. Sequenced sample: peripheral blood. The receptors were gathered from a woman aged 70 to 79 with acute or convalescent COVID-19.

The rearrangement links TRBV28 to TRBJ2-1; TRBD2 matches at 10 bases. The ends lost 7 bases at V and 6 bases at J; junction bases unmatched: 15. There are 17 residues in the CDR3. In germline, CDR1 is MDHEN, CDR2 SYDVKM. CDR3 bases: TGTGCCAGCACCCCCAACCCCCCTACTAGCGGGACCAATGAGCAGTTCTTC. Its translation: CASTPNPPTSGTNEQFF.

This clone came up once. The chain carries TRBV6-6 and TRBJ1-1, with 8 bases that match TRBD1. Per germline, CDR1 MNHNY and CDR2 SVGAGI (reference sequence). Trimming at V came to 4 bases and at J to 4 bases, leaving 2 bases not matched to a gene. This CDR3 region has 13 residues. The CDR3 bases are TGTGCCAGCAGTTCCCAGGGGGCCACTGAAGCTTTCTTT. Its protein is CASSSQGATEAFF.

The genes are TRBV7-8 and TRBJ1-2; TRBD1 matches 10 bases. The trim removed 0 bases at V and 4 bases at J, leaving 5 bases unmatched. This CDR3 has 16 residues. CDR1 and CDR2 from the germline V gene are SGHVS and FQNEAQ. CDR3 amino acids: CASSLALGQGFYGYTF. CDR3 nucleotides: TGTGCCAGCAGCTTAGCCCTGGGACAGGGGTTCTATGGCTACACCTTC.

The chain couples TRBV30 to TRBJ2-7; TRBD2 aligns across 10 bases. With 3 bases clipped from V and 3 bases from J, the junction kept 5 bases outside the gene matches. Germline V gene sequence: CDR1 GTSNPN, CDR2 SVGIG (reference sequence). This CDR3 is 14 amino acids long. The DNA of the CDR3 is TGTGCCTGGAGCTCCGGACTAGCGGACTACGAGCAGTACTTC. Amino acids: CAWSSGLADYEQYF.

Regarding this clone: One end of the junction does not line up with germline, which may come from a read error. The V call is TRBV11-3, the J call TRBJ2-5, with 9 bases matching TRBD1. The CDR3 runs to 14 residues. Germline CDR1 SGHNT, CDR2 YENEEA. CDR3 bases: TGTGCCAGCAGCACCGGGACAGGGCAAGCGACCCAGTACTTC. This translates into CASSTGTGQATQYF.

This clone has a handful of counts. The chain is built from TRBV10-3 and TRBJ2-7, with TRBD1 as a possible D gene (5 bases). Germline CDR1 ENHRY, CDR2 SYGVKD. V was clipped by 5 bases and J by 2 bases, with 10 bases between them. The CDR3 loop spans 13 amino acids. The CDR3 bases are TGTGCCATCAGTTTAACAGGAACCTACGAGCAGTACTTC. Residues: CAISLTGTYEQYF.

This clone turned up a few times. The chain links TRBV7-9 to TRBJ1-4, with 8 bases lining up with TRBD1. Germline CDR1 is SEHNR and CDR2 is FQNEAQ (reference sequence). The CDR3 spans 14 residues. V lost 3 bases and J lost 8; bases outside the gene matches: 5. DNA of the CDR3: TGTGCCAGCAGCTTTGGACAGGGAAGGGAAAAACTGTTTTTT. This codes for CASSFGQGREKLFF.

The chain joins TRBV11-3 to TRBJ2-7; D might be TRBD1 (6 bases). This CDR3 contains 14 residues. CDR1 and CDR2 (germline): SGHNT, YENEEA. V gave up 6 bases and J gave up 1 base, with 13 bases separating them. CDR3 sequence reads: CASSPRDTSYEQYF. The CDR3 DNA is TGTGCCAGCAGTCCCCGGGACACTTCCTACGAGCAGTACTTC.

This clone showed up just once. The genes are TRBV9 and TRBJ2-3; TRBD2 matches 8 bases. Germline loops: CDR1 SGDLS, CDR2 YYNGEE. The CDR3 runs 20 residues. V dropped 5 bases and J dropped 0; count of bases not matched to a gene: 20. For the CDR3, the DNA is TGTGCCAGCAGTCCAGCCGTGGCTAGCGGGCAGCCCCGTAGCACAGATACGCAGTATTTT. Translated, it gives CASSPAVASGQPRSTDTQYF.

The chain joins TRBV12-3 or TRBV12-4 to TRBJ2-3; D is unresolved. Trimming removed 2 bases from V and 10 bases from J, with 7 bases in between. The CDR3 is made up of 11 amino acids. The CDR3, as DNA: TGTGCCAGCAGTTTACGTGGCCCGCAGTATTTT. This codes for CASSLRGPQYF.

The CDR3 sequence is CASSLFGQGYEQYF. Written as DNA, the CDR3 is TGTGCCAGCAGCTTGTTTGGTCAGGGCTACGAGCAGTACTTC. This sequence joins TRBV5-8 and TRBJ2-7; D is possibly TRBD1 (5 bases). The length of the CDR3 is 14 residues. V was clipped by 1 base and J by 3 bases, with 11 bases between them. Germline CDR1 SGHTS, CDR2 YDEGEE.

The rearrangement links TRBV2 to TRBJ2-3; a weak D match, TRBD2 (5 bases). V was pared by 6 bases and J by 4 bases, with 8 bases between. The CDR3 totals 12 residues. Germline assignment: CDR1 SNHLY and CDR2 FYNNEI. Here the CDR3 DNA reads TGTGCCAGCAGAGGACTGGCAGATACGCAGTATTTT. Protein: CASRGLADTQYF.

The V gene is TRBV10-3, the J gene TRBJ2-1, with 9 positions matching TRBD1. CDR1 and CDR2 from the germline V gene are ENHRY and SYGVKD. V lost 8 bases to trimming and J lost 9 bases; unmatched junction nucleotides: 8. This CDR3 is 13 amino acids long. The CDR3 spells CAIGTGQGVEQFF. CDR3 nucleotide sequence: TGTGCCATCGGGACGGGACAGGGCGTTGAGCAGTTCTTC.